Below, 29 T cell receptor beta chains from the same sample are listed, as sequenced in a study of technical replicates of blood from four donors. Assay: immunoSEQ multiplex PCR; the TCRdb copy retains only in-frame clones and omits some. The profile shows approximately 97,000 clones, 85% to 95% of them singletons. The specimen was T cells isolated from PBMCs. The receptors originated from a human donor in good health.

The chain uses TRBV5-1 and TRBJ2-6; TRBD1 matches 9 bases. The CDR3 is 18 residues long. Germline CDR1 and CDR2: SGHRS and YFSETQ. J lost 0 bases, V lost 3 bases, and 7 bases had no gene match. This CDR3 reads CASSSAGTGPSGANVLTF. CDR3 DNA sequence: TGCGCCAGCAGCTCCGCCGGGACAGGGCCCTCTGGGGCCAACGTCCTGACTTTC. The entire variable domain, with the rest obtained from reference TRBV5-1 and TRBJ2-6, is as follows: KAGVTQTPRYLIKTRGQQVTLSCSPISGHRSVSWYQQTPGQGLQFLFEYFSETQRNKGNFPGRFSGRQFSNSRSEMNVSTLELGDSALYLCASSSAGTGPSGANVLTFGAGSRLTVL.

V gene TRBV5-1 combines with J gene TRBJ2-4; TRBD1 matches at 9 bases. CDR3 length equals 14 residues. Germline CDR1 and CDR2: SGHRS and YFSETQ. J gave up 8 bases and V 2 bases, and 5 bases lay outside the gene matches. The CDR3 is CASSLRDRDDIQYF. The CDR3 nucleotides are TGCGCCAGCAGCTTAAGGGACAGGGATGACATTCAGTACTTC.

The CDR3, as DNA: TGTGCCAGCAGCCAATACGGGACACATGGTTCCTACGAGCAGTACTTC. It specifies CASSQYGTHGSYEQYF. The chain couples TRBV4-2 to TRBJ2-7, with D perhaps TRBD1 (6 bases). V gave up 2 bases and J gave up 1 base, with 15 bases separating them. This CDR3 is built from 16 residues. CDR1 and CDR2 from the germline V gene are LGHNA and YNFKEQ.

This sequence joins TRBV7-9 and TRBJ2-1; 11 positions agree with TRBD2. CDR3 length equals 14 residues. Unmatched junction bases numbered 10, after V lost 8 bases and J lost 10 bases. Germline lookup yields CDR1 SEHNR and CDR2 FQNEAQ (reference sequence). CDR3 in amino acids: CASFQLAGVKEQFF. The CDR3 nucleotides are TGTGCCAGCTTCCAACTAGCGGGAGTAAAGGAGCAGTTCTTC.

This clone was detected once. The gene calls are TRBV28 and TRBJ2-7; TRBD2 might be the D (6 bases). The germline V gene has CDR1 MDHEN and CDR2 SYDVKM. The CDR3 runs to 15 residues. V was pared by 3 bases and J by 3 bases, with 15 bases between. Here the CDR3 reads CASSLETGLLYEQYF. The CDR3 region has the DNA TGTGCCAGCAGTTTGGAGACGGGACTCCTCTACGAGCAGTACTTC.

The chain combines TRBV30 with TRBJ1-4; no clear D. V was clipped by 4 bases and J by 5 bases, with 8 bases between them. Germline CDR1 and CDR2: GTSNPN and SVGIG (reference sequence). The CDR3 contains 12 residues. CDR3 DNA: TGTGCCTGGATGCGGGGAAATGAAAAACTGTTTTTT. It specifies CAWMRGNEKLFF. Drawing the rest from reference TRBV30 and TRBJ1-4, the complete variable domain is SQTIHQWPATLVQPVGSPLSLECTVEGTSNPNLYWYRQAAGRGLQLLFYSVGIGQISSEVPQNLSASRPQDRQFILSSKKLLLSDSGFYLCAWMRGNEKLFFGSGTQLSVL.

The chain combines TRBV7-9 with TRBJ2-1, with TRBD2 identical over 13 bases. The ends lost 4 bases at V and 9 bases at J; junction bases unmatched: 9. CDR3 size: 16 residues. Germline CDR1 is SEHNR and CDR2 is FQNEAQ (reference sequence). This CDR3 is CASSSPTSGRGLEQFF. The CDR3 coding sequence is TGTGCCAGCAGCTCCCCCACTAGCGGGAGGGGGCTTGAGCAGTTCTTC. The variable domain in full, completed from reference TRBV7-9 and TRBJ2-1, reads DTGVSQNPRHKITKRGQNVTFRCDPISEHNRLYWYRQTLGQGPEFLTYFQNEAQLEKSRLLSDRFSAERPKGSFSTLEIQRTEQGDSAMYLCASSSPTSGRGLEQFFGPGTRLTVL.

This chain links TRBV19 with TRBJ2-3; unclear D gene. CDR1 LNHDA and CDR2 SQIVND come from the germline V gene (reference sequence). V dropped 7 bases and J dropped 6 bases, with 17 bases sitting between them. CDR3 length equals 14 residues. In nucleotides, the CDR3 is TGTGCCAGTACACGAGGAAAGGCTGCGGATACGCAGTATTTT. Translation gives CASTRGKAADTQYF.

CDR3 nucleotides: TGTGCCAGCAGCTTAGGCTTTGAGGGACAGGGAAATCAGCCCCAGCATTTT. It translates to CASSLGFEGQGNQPQHF. The chain couples TRBV13 to TRBJ1-5, with TRBD1 matching 9 bases. The ends lost 0 bases at V and 4 bases at J; junction bases unmatched: 7. CDR3 size: 17 residues. Per germline, CDR1 PRHDT and CDR2 FYEKMQ (reference sequence).

This clone was seen just once. The chain joins TRBV6-6 to TRBJ1-2, with TRBD1 as a possible D gene (6 bases). Germline V lookup: CDR1 MNHNY, CDR2 SVGAGI (reference sequence). V lost 5 bases to trimming and J lost 0 bases, with 13 bases between them. The CDR3 loop spans 15 amino acids. CDR3: CASSTTGHTNYGYTF. The CDR3 nucleotides are TGTGCCAGCAGTACGACAGGCCATACTAACTATGGCTACACCTTC.

V and J are TRBV7-8 and TRBJ2-7; D unclear. This CDR3 region has 16 residues. Trimming took 5 bases from V and 3 from J, leaving 20 bases between them. Germline values: CDR1 SGHVS, CDR2 FQNEAQ. The CDR3, as DNA: TGTGCCAGCAGCCCCCACTATCCCCCCATTGACTACGAGCAGTACTTC. Its protein is CASSPHYPPIDYEQYF. Full variable domain (remainder filled in from reference TRBV7-8 and TRBJ2-7): GAGVSQSPRYKVAKRGQDVALRCDPISGHVSLFWYQQALGQGPEFLTYFQNEAQLDKSGLPSDRFFAERPEGSVSTLKIQRTQQEDSAVYLCASSPHYPPIDYEQYFGPGTRLTVT.

V usage is TRBV7-9 and J usage is TRBJ1-1; 7 nucleotides align to TRBD1. J gave up 2 bases and V 5 bases, and 5 bases lay outside the gene matches. This CDR3 region has 14 residues. CDR1 and CDR2 (germline): SEHNR, FQNEAQ (reference sequence). The CDR3 sequence: CASSRGQLNTEAFF. For the CDR3, the DNA is TGTGCCAGCAGCAGGGGACAGTTAAACACTGAAGCTTTCTTT.

The chain recombines TRBV6-5 with TRBJ2-3; 7 bases match TRBD2. With V trimmed by 5 bases and J by 0 bases, 5 bases remained unmatched. This CDR3 is built from 15 residues. The germline gives CDR1 MNHEY, CDR2 SVGAGI. CDR3 nucleotides: TGTGCCAGCAGTCATACTAGCGAGAGCACAGATACGCAGTATTTT. Its translation is CASSHTSESTDTQYF.

The V gene is TRBV7-6, the J gene TRBJ2-3; 14 bases agree with TRBD2. The CDR3 contains 16 residues. V gave up 2 bases and J gave up 4 bases; unmatched junction bases: 2. Looked up from germline, CDR1 is SGHVS and CDR2 is FNYEAQ. This CDR3 is CASSLWGLAGADTQYF. The CDR3 coding sequence is TGTGCCAGCAGCTTATGGGGACTAGCGGGAGCAGATACGCAGTATTTT.

V and J are TRBV4-1 and TRBJ2-1; 14 bases are a match to TRBD2. The V segment lost 2 bases and the J segment 7 bases; nucleotides outside the gene matches: 10. The germline V gene has CDR1 MGHRA and CDR2 YSYEKL. This CDR3 has 18 amino acids. Here the CDR3 reads CASSQYGTGTSGRNEQFF. The DNA for the CDR3 is TGCGCCAGCAGCCAATACGGGACCGGGACTAGCGGGAGAAATGAGCAGTTCTTC.

This rearrangement joins TRBV29-1 to TRBJ2-5; D is uncertain. The V gene's germline CDR1 is SQVTM and CDR2 ANQGSEA. The CDR3 length is 11 residues. The CDR3 spells CSWQVQETQYF. In DNA form, the CDR3 reads TGCTCGTGGCAGGTCCAAGAGACCCAGTACTTC. Based on the CDR3 plus reference TRBV29-1 and TRBJ2-5, the full variable domain is SAVISQKPSRDICQRGTSLTIQCQVDSQVTMMFWYRQQPGQSLTLIATANQGSEATYESGFVIDKFPISRPNLTFSTLTVSNMSPEDSSIYLCSWQVQETQYFGPGTRLLVL.

This chain joins TRBV14 and TRBJ2-4, with 7 bases fitting TRBD1. Per the germline V gene, CDR1 is SGHDN and CDR2 is FVKESK. V dropped 5 bases and J dropped 0; count of bases not matched to a gene: 4. This CDR3 contains 15 residues. The CDR3: CASSADRVAKNIQYF. The CDR3 DNA is TGTGCCAGCAGCGCAGACAGGGTAGCCAAAAACATTCAGTACTTC.

This clone occurred a few times. The rearrangement joins TRBV6-1 to TRBJ1-1; tentatively, D is TRBD1 (5 bases). The CDR3 is 13 residues long. CDR1 MNHNS and CDR2 SASEGT come from the germline V gene. V gave up 3 bases and J gave up 1 base, with 6 bases separating them. The CDR3 coding sequence is TGTGCCAGCAGTGACCAGGGGAACACTGAAGCTTTCTTT. Translated, it gives CASSDQGNTEAFF.

This clone appeared once. The V and J genes are TRBV9 and TRBJ1-1; 9 nucleotides agree with TRBD1. With V trimmed by 5 bases and J by 4 bases, 0 bases remained unmatched. CDR1 is SGDLS, CDR2 YYNGEE, per germline. The CDR3 spans 12 residues. This CDR3 reads CASRGQGTEAFF. The CDR3 DNA is TGTGCCAGCAGGGGACAGGGCACTGAAGCTTTCTTT.

J is TRBJ2-1 and V is TRBV6-5, with 11 positions matching TRBD2. J was trimmed by 3 bases and V by 6 bases; bases with no gene match: 4. Germline lookup yields CDR1 MNHEY and CDR2 SVGAGI. The CDR3 contains 15 residues. The CDR3 loop is CASSSGTSGYNEQFF. The CDR3 nucleotides read TGTGCCAGCAGCTCCGGGACTAGCGGCTACAATGAGCAGTTCTTC.

The V gene is TRBV4-3, the J gene TRBJ2-3, with unresolved D. Trimming took off 2 bases at V and 2 bases at J, with 8 bases between the two ends. This CDR3 is 14 amino acids long. Germline values: CDR1 LGHNA, CDR2 YSLEER. The CDR3 nucleotides are TGCGCCAGCAGCCAACTAGATTCCACAGATACGCAGTATTTT. Amino acids: CASSQLDSTDTQYF.

The J gene is TRBJ1-2, the V gene TRBV18; no clear D gene. Trimming stripped 0 bases from V and 0 bases from J, with 8 bases between. CDR3 length: 15 amino acids. CDR1 is KGHSH, CDR2 LQKENI, per germline. Here the CDR3 reads CASSPPDKANYGYTF. The CDR3 DNA is TGTGCCAGCTCACCACCCGACAAAGCTAACTATGGCTACACCTTC.

This chain connects TRBV6-6 to TRBJ1-1, with D uncertain. The CDR3 loop spans 13 amino acids. Germline V gene lookup returns CDR1 MNHNY and CDR2 SVGAGI (reference sequence). Trimming pared 3 bases from V and 4 bases from J, leaving 9 bases between. CDR3 in DNA: TGTGCCAGCAGTTATAGGCGGGGCACTGAAGCTTTCTTT. It is translated as CASSYRRGTEAFF.

J is TRBJ2-1 and V is TRBV5-1; 8 nucleotides match TRBD2. The V and J ends lost 3 bases and 2 bases, in that order; junction bases with no gene match: 7. The CDR3 loop spans 16 amino acids. The germline CDR1 and CDR2 sequences are SGHRS and YFSETQ. CDR3 sequence reads: CASSSLAEFTYNEQFF. DNA of the CDR3: TGCGCCAGCAGCTCACTAGCGGAGTTCACCTACAATGAGCAGTTCTTC.

V and J are TRBV19 and TRBJ1-1; 9 bases align to TRBD1. V trimming: 8 bases; J trimming: 7 bases; junction bases outside the gene matches: 8. Germline V gene lookup returns CDR1 LNHDA and CDR2 SQIVND (reference sequence). This CDR3 is built from 13 residues. The CDR3 bases are TGTGCCAGTGCAAACAGGGGGCTTTTTGAAGCTTTCTTT. It encodes CASANRGLFEAFF.

The chain combines TRBV6-6 with TRBJ1-3; 8 nucleotides match TRBD1. The V gene's germline CDR1 is MNHNY and CDR2 SVGAGI (reference sequence). This CDR3 region has 16 residues. The V segment lost 4 bases and the J segment 0 bases; nucleotides outside the gene matches: 5. CDR3 loop: CASSSAQGASGNTIYF. DNA for the CDR3: TGTGCCAGCAGTTCTGCCCAGGGGGCCTCTGGAAACACCATATATTTT.

The chain carries TRBV7-9 and TRBJ2-1; possibly TRBD2 for D (6 bases). The germline V gene has CDR1 SEHNR and CDR2 FQNEAQ (reference sequence). V lost 8 bases and J lost 6, with 11 bases in between. The CDR3 is made up of 12 amino acids. The CDR3 is CASAWGVNEQFF. In nucleotides, the CDR3 is TGTGCCAGCGCCTGGGGGGTCAATGAGCAGTTCTTC.

J is TRBJ1-2 and V is TRBV7-9; TRBD1 matches at 10 bases. The CDR3 has 14 amino acids. Unmatched junction bases numbered 5, after V lost 4 bases and J lost 6 bases. In germline, CDR1 is SEHNR, CDR2 FQNEAQ (reference sequence). Written as DNA, the CDR3 is TGTGCCAGCAGCTGGGGACAGGGGCTAGATGGCTACACCTTC. The encoded protein is CASSWGQGLDGYTF. Using reference TRBV7-9 and TRBJ1-2 for the parts outside the CDR3, the full variable domain is DTGVSQNPRHKITKRGQNVTFRCDPISEHNRLYWYRQTLGQGPEFLTYFQNEAQLEKSRLLSDRFSAERPKGSFSTLEIQRTEQGDSAMYLCASSWGQGLDGYTFGSGTRLTVV.

This sequence joins TRBV4-2 and TRBJ1-1, with D tentatively TRBD1 (6 bases). The CDR3 sequence is 16 residues long. Trimming left V 2 bases short and J 5 bases short, with 18 bases between. CDR1 LGHNA and CDR2 YNFKEQ come from the germline V gene. The CDR3 loop reads CASSQRTEGVQTEAFF. DNA for the CDR3: TGTGCCAGCAGCCAACGAACTGAGGGGGTCCAGACTGAAGCTTTCTTT.